This T cell receptor (beta chain) originates from a study of blood T cell repertoires in COVID-19. Study in general: Samples of COVID-19 (acute and convalescent) were obtained from the United States, Italy and Spain.

Germline V gives CDR1 MNHNS, CDR2 SASEGT. The CDR3 totals 18 residues. The V end was cut by 4 bases, the J end by 2 bases, with 18 bases between. Authors' analysis steps: Quantification of nucleated cells was approximated via reference gene primer amplification. Sequenced by immunoSEQ multiplex PCR; TCRdb stores in-frame clones only, minus some. The DNA was the basis for D and trimming; V, J and clone size are from that table. Found here are approximately 64,000 clones, about four fifths of them singletons; the top ten hold around 0.91%. The TCR comes from a woman between 70 and 85 years old with acute or convalescent COVID-19. The gene calls are TRBV6-1 and TRBJ2-6; no definite D call. Sequencing input: peripheral blood. DNA of the CDR3: TGTGCCAGCAGTGTGGTGTACACGTCGATCGCTGGGGCCAACGTCCTGACTTTC. Residues: CASSVVYTSIAGANVLTF.